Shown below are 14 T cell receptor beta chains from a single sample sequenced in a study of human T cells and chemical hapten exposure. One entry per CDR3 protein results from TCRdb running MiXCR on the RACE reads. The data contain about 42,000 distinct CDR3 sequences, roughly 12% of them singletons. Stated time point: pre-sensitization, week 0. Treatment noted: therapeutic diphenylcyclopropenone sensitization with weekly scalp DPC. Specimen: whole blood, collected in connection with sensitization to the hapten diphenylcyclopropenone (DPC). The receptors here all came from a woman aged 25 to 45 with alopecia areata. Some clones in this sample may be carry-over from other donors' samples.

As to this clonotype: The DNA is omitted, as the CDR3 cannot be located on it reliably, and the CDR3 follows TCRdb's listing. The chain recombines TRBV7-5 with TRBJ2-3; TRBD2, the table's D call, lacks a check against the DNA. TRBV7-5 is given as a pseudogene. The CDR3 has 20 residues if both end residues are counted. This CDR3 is CISVPEAEEVAGVNSDTQYF.

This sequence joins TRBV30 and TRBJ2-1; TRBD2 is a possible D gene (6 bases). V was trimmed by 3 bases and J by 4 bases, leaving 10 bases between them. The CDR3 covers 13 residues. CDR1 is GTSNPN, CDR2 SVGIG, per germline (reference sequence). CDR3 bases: TGTGCCTGGAGCTCCGGGGGATACAATGAGCAGTTCTTC. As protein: CAWSSGGYNEQFF.

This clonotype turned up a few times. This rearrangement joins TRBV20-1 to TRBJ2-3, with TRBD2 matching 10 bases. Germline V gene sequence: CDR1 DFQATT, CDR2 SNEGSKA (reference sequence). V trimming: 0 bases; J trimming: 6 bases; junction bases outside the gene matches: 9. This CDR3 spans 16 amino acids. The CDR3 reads CSARDPLAGEGDTQYF. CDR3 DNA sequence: TGCAGTGCTAGAGATCCTCTAGCGGGAGAGGGTGATACGCAGTATTTT.

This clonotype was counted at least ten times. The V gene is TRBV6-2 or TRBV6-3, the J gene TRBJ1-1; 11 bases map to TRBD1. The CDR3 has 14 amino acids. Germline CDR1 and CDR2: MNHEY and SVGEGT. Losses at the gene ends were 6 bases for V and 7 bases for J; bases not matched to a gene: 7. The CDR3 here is CASSPDRGQSEAFF. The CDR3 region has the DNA TGTGCCAGCAGCCCGGACAGGGGGCAAAGTGAAGCTTTCTTT.

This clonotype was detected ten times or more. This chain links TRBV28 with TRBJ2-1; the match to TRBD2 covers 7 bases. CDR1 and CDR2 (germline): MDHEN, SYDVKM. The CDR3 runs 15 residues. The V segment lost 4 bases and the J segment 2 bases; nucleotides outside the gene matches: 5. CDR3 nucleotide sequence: TGTGCCAGCAGTTCAACCGGGACTACCTACAATGAGCAGTTCTTC. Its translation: CASSSTGTTYNEQFF.

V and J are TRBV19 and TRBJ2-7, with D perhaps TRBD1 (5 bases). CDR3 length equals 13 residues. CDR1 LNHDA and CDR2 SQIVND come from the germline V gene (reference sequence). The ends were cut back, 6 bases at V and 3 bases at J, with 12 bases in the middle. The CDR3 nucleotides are TGTGCCAGTAGCCAGGGATACAACTACGAGCAGTACTTC. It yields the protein CASSQGYNYEQYF.

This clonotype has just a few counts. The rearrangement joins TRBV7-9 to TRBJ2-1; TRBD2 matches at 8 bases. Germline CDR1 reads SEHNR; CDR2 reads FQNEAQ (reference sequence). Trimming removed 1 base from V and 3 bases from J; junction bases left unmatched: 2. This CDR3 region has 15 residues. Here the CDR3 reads CASSLGAGDYNEQFF. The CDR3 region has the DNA TGTGCCAGCAGCTTAGGAGCGGGGGACTACAATGAGCAGTTCTTC.

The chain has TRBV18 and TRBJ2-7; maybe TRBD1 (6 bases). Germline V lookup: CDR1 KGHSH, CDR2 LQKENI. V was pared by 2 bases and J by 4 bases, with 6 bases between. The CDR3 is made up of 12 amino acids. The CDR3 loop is CASSPRGYEQYF. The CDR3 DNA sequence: TGTGCCAGCTCACCAAGGGGGTACGAGCAGTACTTC.

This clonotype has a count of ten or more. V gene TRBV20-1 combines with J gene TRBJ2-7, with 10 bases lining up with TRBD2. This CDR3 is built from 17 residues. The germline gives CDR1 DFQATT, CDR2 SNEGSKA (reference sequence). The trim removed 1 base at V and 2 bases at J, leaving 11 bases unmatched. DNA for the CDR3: TGCAGTGCTAGAGGGGCTATAGCGGGAGGCGTACCCTACGAGCAGTACTTC. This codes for CSARGAIAGGVPYEQYF.

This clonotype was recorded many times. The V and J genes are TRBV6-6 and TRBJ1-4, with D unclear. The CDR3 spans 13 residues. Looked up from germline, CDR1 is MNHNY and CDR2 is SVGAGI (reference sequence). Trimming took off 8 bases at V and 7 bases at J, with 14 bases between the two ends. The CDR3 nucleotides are TGTGCCAGCGAGTCATCATTCGGTGAAAAACTGTTTTTT. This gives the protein CASESSFGEKLFF.

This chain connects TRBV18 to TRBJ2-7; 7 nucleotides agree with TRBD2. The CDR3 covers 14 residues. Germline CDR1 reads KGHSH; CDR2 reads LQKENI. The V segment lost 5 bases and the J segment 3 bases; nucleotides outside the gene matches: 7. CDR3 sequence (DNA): TGTGCCAGCTCAGTAGCGGGCGGGGTCTACGAGCAGTACTTC. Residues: CASSVAGGVYEQYF.

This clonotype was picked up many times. CDR3 nucleotides: TGTGCCAGCAGCCAAGGACTAGCGGGAGGAATGGGAGAGACCCAGTACTTC. Amino acids: CASSQGLAGGMGETQYF. The gene calls are TRBV4-2 and TRBJ2-5; 13 bases are a match to TRBD2. CDR3 length equals 17 residues. The V segment lost 1 base and the J segment 4 bases; nucleotides outside the gene matches: 6. The germline V gene encodes CDR1 LGHNA and CDR2 YNFKEQ.

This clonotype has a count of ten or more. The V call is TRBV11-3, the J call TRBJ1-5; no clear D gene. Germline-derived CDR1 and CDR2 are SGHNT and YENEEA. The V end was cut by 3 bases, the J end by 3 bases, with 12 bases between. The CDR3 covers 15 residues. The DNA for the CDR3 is TGTGCCAGCAGCTTCAGCCCGCCAGACAATCAGCCCCAGCATTTT. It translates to CASSFSPPDNQPQHF. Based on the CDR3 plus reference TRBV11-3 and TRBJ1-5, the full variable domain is EAGVVQSPRYKIIEKKQPVAFWCNPISGHNTLYWYLQNLGQGPELLIRYENEEAVDDSQLPKDRFSAERLKGVDSTLKIQPAELGDSAVYLCASSFSPPDNQPQHFGDGTRLSIL.

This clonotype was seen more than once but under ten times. The CDR3 sequence is CASSLWDFTDTQYF. CDR3 in DNA: TGTGCCAGCAGTTTATGGGACTTCACAGATACGCAGTATTTT. V gene TRBV7-3 combines with J gene TRBJ2-3; tentative D call: TRBD2 (6 bases). The CDR3 runs 14 residues. Germline V gene lookup returns CDR1 SGHTA and CDR2 FQGTGA. V was shortened by 6 bases and J by 2 bases, with 12 bases between the two germline ends.